This record covers a single TCR beta chain. No antigen is known for it. The data were taken from a study of beta chain features in type 1 diabetes. Germline-derived CDR1 and CDR2 are MDHEN and SYDVKM. The V segment lost 3 bases and the J segment 6 bases; nucleotides outside the gene matches: 11. This CDR3 is built from 16 residues. Study results and limitations: Shorter templates may be favored by PCR, equally so in patients and controls. When Type 1 diabetes patients were examined, their TCRB CDR3s proved moderately but significantly shorter in all four CD4+ subsets.

Since all of the isolated RNA was reverse transcribed, expressed TCRB transcripts were what got sequenced. Using immunoSEQ multiplex PCR, the repertoire was profiled, and TCRdb retains in-frame clones only, with some absent. The sample lists approximately 270,000 clones, approximately 14% occurring once. Isolation of CD4+ naive, central memory, regulatory and stem cell-like memory cells was achieved by sorting via CD45RO/CCR7/CD25/CD127/CD95/CD27. The chain joins TRBV28 to TRBJ2-1; 7 bases map to TRBD2. This TCR came from a man aged 25 to 45 with type 1 diabetes. Sequencing was carried out using naive CD4+ T cells from blood. The DNA of the CDR3 is TGTGCCAGCAGTTTGACGATTGATGCGGGAGCCAATGAGCAGTTCTTC. The encoded protein is CASSLTIDAGANEQFF.